One sample yielded the 20 T cell receptor beta chains listed below, sequenced in a study of blood T cell repertoires in COVID-19. Only in-frame clones appear in the TCRdb table, and some are missing; sequencing was by immunoSEQ multiplex PCR. Seen here are more than 150,000 clones, about 89% observed once, and the top ten hold approximately 6.7%. The sample consisted of peripheral blood. Receptor source: a man aged 35-49 years with acute or convalescent COVID-19.

This chain joins TRBV6-5 and TRBJ1-4, with 7 bases matching TRBD1. The CDR3 is 15 residues long. Trimming removed 5 bases from V and 4 bases from J; junction bases left unmatched: 7. The germline CDR1 and CDR2 sequences are MNHEY and SVGAGI. Here the CDR3 reads CASSPPGQHNEKLFF. CDR3 nucleotide sequence: TGTGCCAGCAGTCCCCCGGGACAGCATAATGAAAAACTGTTTTTT.

The table lists this clone with a few counts. The chain employs TRBV7-8 and TRBJ2-7, with a tentative D call TRBD2 (6 bases). Germline CDR1 SGHVS, CDR2 FQNEAQ. The ends were cut back, 6 bases at V and 6 bases at J, with 15 bases in the middle. The CDR3 sequence is 13 residues long. The CDR3 reads CASRRAKGGEQYF. The CDR3 nucleotides are TGTGCCAGCAGACGAGCTAAGGGAGGCGAGCAGTACTTC.

The gene calls are TRBV4-2 and TRBJ2-3; D unclear. V lost 2 bases and J 6 bases, leaving 6 bases between the germline ends. Germline CDR1 LGHNA, CDR2 YNFKEQ. This CDR3 contains 12 residues. Here the CDR3 reads CASSQQWDTQYF. In DNA form, the CDR3 reads TGTGCCAGCAGCCAACAGTGGGATACGCAGTATTTT.

The rearrangement links TRBV18 to TRBJ2-2, with 9 bases lining up with TRBD1. Germline V CDR1 and CDR2: KGHSH, LQKENI. The J segment lost 3 bases and the V segment lost 3 bases, leaving 11 bases of the junction unmatched. CDR3 size: 18 residues. In DNA form, the CDR3 reads TGTGCCAGCTCACCCGGACAGGGGACCTGGAGGGACACCGGGGAGCTGTTTTTT. Amino acids: CASSPGQGTWRDTGELFF.

In its sample, this clone was seen many times. The chain links TRBV30 to TRBJ1-2; D unclear. The CDR3 length is 10 residues. In germline, CDR1 is GTSNPN, CDR2 SVGIG (reference sequence). V was shortened by 8 bases and J by 6 bases, with 10 bases between the two germline ends. The CDR3 coding sequence is TGTGCCGTATACGGGAATGGCTACACCTTC. This gives the protein CAVYGNGYTF. Variable domain in full (rest from reference TRBV30 and TRBJ1-2): SQTIHQWPATLVQPVGSPLSLECTVEGTSNPNLYWYRQAAGRGLQLLFYSVGIGQISSEVPQNLSASRPQDRQFILSSKKLLLSDSGFYLCAVYGNGYTFGSGTRLTVV.

The CDR3: CASSLEQGRNTIYF. In DNA, the CDR3 is TGTGCCAGCAGCTTAGAGCAGGGGAGAAACACCATATATTTT. The chain has TRBV7-9 and TRBJ1-3; D is possibly TRBD1 (6 bases). Trimming left V 1 base short and J 5 bases short, with 9 bases between. In germline, CDR1 is SEHNR, CDR2 FQNEAQ (reference sequence). This CDR3 is built from 14 residues. The variable domain in full, completed from reference TRBV7-9 and TRBJ1-3, reads DTGVSQNPRHKITKRGQNVTFRCDPISEHNRLYWYRQTLGQGPEFLTYFQNEAQLEKSRLLSDRFSAERPKGSFSTLEIQRTEQGDSAMYLCASSLEQGRNTIYFGEGSWLTVV.

CDR3 protein: CASRGLGGQETQYF. Here the CDR3 DNA reads TGCGCCAGCCGGGGATTGGGCGGCCAAGAGACCCAGTACTTC. This sequence joins TRBV5-1 and TRBJ2-5; weak D call: TRBD2 (5 bases). The CDR3 sequence is 14 residues long. V lost 7 bases and J 1 base, leaving 14 bases between the germline ends. The germline V gene encodes CDR1 SGHRS and CDR2 YFSETQ.

The rearrangement uses TRBV28 and TRBJ1-2; D is perhaps TRBD1 (6 bases). This CDR3 is built from 11 residues. The germline V gene encodes CDR1 MDHEN and CDR2 SYDVKM. V was shortened by 5 bases and J by 10 bases, with 11 bases between the two germline ends. The CDR3 nucleotides read TGTGCCAGCAGTGAACAGGGTTCCTACACCTTC. Its protein product is CASSEQGSYTF.

The chain combines TRBV4-3 with TRBJ1-1, with TRBD1 as a possible D gene (6 bases). The CDR3 spans 14 residues. V was cut by 4 bases and J by 1 base, with 10 bases left in between. Germline V gives CDR1 LGHNA, CDR2 YSLEER. The CDR3 coding sequence is TGCGCCAGCAGCCGGGACACACAGAACACTGAAGCTTTCTTT. Translation: CASSRDTQNTEAFF.

The chain is built from TRBV9 and TRBJ2-3; TRBD1 matches at 8 bases. The V gene end was trimmed by 4 bases and the J gene end by 5 bases; junction bases not matched to a gene: 12. The CDR3 sequence is 16 residues long. CDR1 and CDR2 from the germline V gene are SGDLS and YYNGEE. The CDR3 bases are TGTGCCAGCAGCAGACGTCAGGGGGCTTTGGGAGATACGCAGTATTTT. It specifies CASSRRQGALGDTQYF.

The CDR3: CASGTGVGTEAFF. CDR3 in DNA: TGTGCCAGTGGGACAGGAGTAGGGACTGAAGCTTTCTTT. This sequence joins TRBV28 and TRBJ1-1; 8 bases fit TRBD1. This CDR3 comprises 13 residues. The V segment lost 9 bases and the J segment 5 bases; nucleotides outside the gene matches: 8. Germline lookup yields CDR1 MDHEN and CDR2 SYDVKM.

V gene TRBV27 combines with J gene TRBJ2-5, with TRBD2 matching 7 bases. From germline, CDR1 is MNHEY and CDR2 SMNVEV (reference sequence). Germline trimming cut 5 bases from V and 5 bases from J; bases unmatched to any gene: 8. The CDR3 contains 14 residues. For the CDR3, the DNA is TGTGCCAGCAGTCTCGGGGTGGGGGGGGAGACCCAGTACTTC. Residues: CASSLGVGGETQYF.

The chain couples TRBV5-1 to TRBJ1-2; D is perhaps TRBD1 (5 bases). The CDR3 consists of 13 residues. Trimming removed 0 bases from V and 10 bases from J, with 13 bases in between. Germline-derived CDR1 and CDR2 are SGHRS and YFSETQ. This chain's CDR3 is CASSLAGVGNYTF. CDR3 coding DNA: TGCGCCAGCAGCTTGGCGGGGGTGGGTAACTACACCTTC.

This rearrangement joins TRBV19 to TRBJ2-1; 7 bases align to TRBD2. The CDR3 has 15 amino acids. Per germline, CDR1 LNHDA and CDR2 SQIVND (reference sequence). V gave up 2 bases and J gave up 6 bases; unmatched junction bases: 7. Here the CDR3 DNA reads TGTGCCAGTAGTATAAGCGGGGTTAACCTCAATGAGCAGTTCTTC. Translating gives CASSISGVNLNEQFF.

The rearrangement links TRBV5-1 to TRBJ1-5; TRBD1 matches at 8 bases. J was trimmed by 6 bases and V by 6 bases; bases with no gene match: 11. This CDR3 is 15 amino acids long. From germline, CDR1 is SGHRS and CDR2 YFSETQ. The CDR3 loop reads CASNPSTGGTQPQHF. As DNA, the CDR3 is TGCGCCAGCAACCCGAGTACAGGGGGAACTCAGCCCCAGCATTTT.

This rearrangement joins TRBV6-5 to TRBJ1-2; D not resolved. CDR3 length: 13 amino acids. With 5 bases removed from V and 4 bases from J, the gap between germline ends came to 11 bases. Per germline, CDR1 MNHEY and CDR2 SVGAGI. The CDR3 loop is CASSIGIIYGYTF. The CDR3 DNA reads as TGTGCCAGCAGTATCGGGATCATCTATGGCTACACCTTC.

This clone was seen once. J is TRBJ2-3 and V is TRBV30, with 10 bases matching TRBD1. In germline, CDR1 is GTSNPN, CDR2 SVGIG (reference sequence). The CDR3 has 15 amino acids. The junction had 3 bases not matched to a gene; V was cut back by 1 base and J by 2 bases. The CDR3 region has the DNA TGTGCCTGGAGTGCCGGGACAGGGGACACAGATACGCAGTATTTT. It encodes CAWSAGTGDTDTQYF. Full variable domain (remainder filled in from reference TRBV30 and TRBJ2-3): SQTIHQWPATLVQPVGSPLSLECTVEGTSNPNLYWYRQAAGRGLQLLFYSVGIGQISSEVPQNLSASRPQDRQFILSSKKLLLSDSGFYLCAWSAGTGDTDTQYFGPGTRLTVL.

The chain has TRBV7-9 and TRBJ2-7, with a possible D match to TRBD1 (6 bases). Germline assignment: CDR1 SEHNR and CDR2 FQNEAQ (reference sequence). Trimming took 2 bases from V and 2 from J, leaving 10 bases between them. The CDR3 has 14 residues. This CDR3 is CASSLYRAPYEQYF. Here the CDR3 DNA reads TGTGCCAGCAGCTTATACAGGGCTCCCTACGAGCAGTACTTC.

This chain joins TRBV9 and TRBJ2-1; 10 bases line up with TRBD2. The CDR3 runs to 16 residues. V lost 5 bases and J lost 0; bases outside the gene matches: 5. Germline V CDR1 and CDR2: SGDLS, YYNGEE. CDR3 residues: CASSLSGGVSYNEQFF. CDR3 bases: TGTGCCAGCAGTCTAAGCGGGGGGGTCTCCTACAATGAGCAGTTCTTC.

V gene TRBV7-9 combines with J gene TRBJ2-7; tentative D call: TRBD1 (5 bases). Germline values: CDR1 SEHNR, CDR2 FQNEAQ (reference sequence). The CDR3 spans 15 residues. V was trimmed by 5 bases and J by 2 bases, leaving 16 bases between them. The CDR3 loop is CASSGASSTPYEQYF. The CDR3 coding sequence is TGTGCCAGCAGCGGGGCCTCTTCTACCCCCTACGAGCAGTACTTC.